The rows below give T cell receptor beta chains drawn from one sample of a study of somatic mutations in cytotoxic T cells in rheumatoid arthritis. The assay was immunoSEQ multiplex PCR, and TCRdb's table has in-frame clones only and misses some. The sample consists of roughly 16,000 clones, 60% to 85% of them appearing once. Sequenced sample: CD8+ T cells sorted from blood. These receptors all come from an adult with rheumatoid arthritis. CDR3s include the opening cysteine and the closing phenylalanine or tryptophan. D genes are given only for firm matches. Clone size is stated in some rows and not others, as once, few, many or a class when expanded.

CDR3 length: 14
D gene: -
clone size: -
J gene: TRBJ2-1
V gene: TRBV6-4
CDR3 DNA: TGTGCCAGCAGTGATGATGGAGCTACTGGTGAGCAGTTCTTC
CDR3 protein: CASSDDGATGEQFF

CDR3 length: 15
D gene: -
clone size: -
J gene: TRBJ1-6
V gene: TRBV27
CDR3 DNA: TGTGCCAGCAGTTTAGAGGCAGCTGCAAATTCACCCCTCCACTTT
CDR3 protein: CASSLEAAANSPLHF

CDR3 length: 15
D gene: TRBD1
clone size: medium-sized
J gene: TRBJ1-1
V gene: TRBV4-1
CDR3 DNA: TGCGCCAGCAGCCAGGGGACAGGGGTAAATACTGAAGCTTTCTTT
CDR3 protein: CASSQGTGVNTEAFF

CDR3 length: 18
D gene: -
clone size: -
J gene: TRBJ2-1
V gene: TRBV7-9
CDR3 DNA: TGTGCCAGCAGCTTAGCGGATTGGACGGCCTTCTCCTACAATGAGCAGTTCTTC
CDR3 protein: CASSLADWTAFSYNEQFF

CDR3 length: 17
D gene: -
clone size: -
J gene: TRBJ1-1
V gene: TRBV4-1
CDR3 DNA: TGCGCCAGCAGCCAAGAAAGGAGGGGGAGGGTGAACACTGAAGCTTTCTTT
CDR3 protein: CASSQERRGRVNTEAFF

CDR3 length: 16
D gene: -
clone size: few
J gene: TRBJ1-6
V gene: TRBV28
CDR3 DNA: TGTGCCAGCAGTCCCGTAGATGACAGGATTAATTCACCCCTCCACTTT
CDR3 protein: CASSPVDDRINSPLHF

CDR3 length: 15
D gene: TRBD2
clone size: -
J gene: TRBJ2-1
V gene: TRBV6-1
CDR3 DNA: TGTGCCAGCAGTGGATTTAGCGGGGGGGGGCATGAGCAGTTCTTC
CDR3 protein: CASSGFSGGGHEQFF

CDR3 length: 14
D gene: -
clone size: -
J gene: TRBJ2-2
V gene: TRBV7-7
CDR3 DNA: TGTGCTAGCAGCTTAGTGGGACTCACCGGGGAGCTGTTTTTT
CDR3 protein: CASSLVGLTGELFF

CDR3 length: 15
D gene: -
clone size: few
J gene: TRBJ1-5
V gene: TRBV18
CDR3 DNA: TGTGCCAGCTCACCACCGGGGATCAGCAATCAGCCCCAGCATTTT
CDR3 protein: CASSPPGISNQPQHF

CDR3 length: 17
D gene: TRBD1
clone size: -
J gene: TRBJ1-5
V gene: TRBV19
CDR3 DNA: TGTGCCAGTAGTATCCTATCCGGGACAGGGGCCAATCAGCCCCAGCATTTT
CDR3 protein: CASSILSGTGANQPQHF

CDR3 length: 14
D gene: TRBD1
clone size: -
J gene: TRBJ1-1
V gene: TRBV19
CDR3 DNA: TGTGCCAGCACCCTTGGGACAGGGCACACTGAAGCTTTCTTT
CDR3 protein: CASTLGTGHTEAFF

CDR3 length: 15
D gene: TRBD1
clone size: -
J gene: TRBJ2-2
V gene: TRBV6-4
CDR3 DNA: TGTGCCAGCAGTCGGACAGGGGGCGACACCGGGGAGCTGTTTTTT
CDR3 protein: CASSRTGGDTGELFF

CDR3 length: 14
D gene: -
clone size: -
J gene: TRBJ1-5
V gene: TRBV28
CDR3 DNA: TGTGCCAGCAGTCGAAAACACTACAATCAGCCCCAGCATTTT
CDR3 protein: CASSRKHYNQPQHF

CDR3 length: 16
D gene: -
clone size: -
J gene: TRBJ1-5
V gene: TRBV28
CDR3 DNA: TGTGCCAGCAGCACCCCCTCGGGGGATAGCAATCAGCCCCAGCATTTT
CDR3 protein: CASSTPSGDSNQPQHF

CDR3 length: 15
D gene: -
clone size: -
J gene: TRBJ1-2
V gene: TRBV6-5
CDR3 DNA: TGTGCCAGCAGTTACGGCTCCCTAGCGCACTATGGCTACACCTTC
CDR3 protein: CASSYGSLAHYGYTF

CDR3 length: 15
D gene: TRBD1
clone size: -
J gene: TRBJ2-7
V gene: TRBV28
CDR3 DNA: TGTGCCAGCAGTTCGCGACAGGGGGCATTTTACGAGCAGTACTTC
CDR3 protein: CASSSRQGAFYEQYF

CDR3 length: 14
D gene: -
clone size: -
J gene: TRBJ2-1
V gene: TRBV30
CDR3 DNA: TGTGCCTGGATCCCAGGGACGTTCGGGAATGAGCAGTTCTTC
CDR3 protein: CAWIPGTFGNEQFF

CDR3 length: 13
D gene: -
clone size: -
J gene: TRBJ1-5
V gene: TRBV5-6
CDR3 DNA: TGTGCCAGCAGCTTTGGGGATCTGCAGCCCCAGCATTTT
CDR3 protein: CASSFGDLQPQHF

CDR3 length: 16
D gene: TRBD1
clone size: -
J gene: TRBJ2-3
V gene: TRBV2
CDR3 DNA: TGTGCCAGCAGTGGCAAAGACAGGGGGAGCCCAAACACGCAGTATTTT
CDR3 protein: CASSGKDRGSPNTQYF

CDR3 length: 15
D gene: TRBD1
clone size: -
J gene: TRBJ1-3
V gene: TRBV13
CDR3 DNA: TGTGCCAGCAGCCCAAGGCCAGGGGGAGGAAACACCATATATTTT
CDR3 protein: CASSPRPGGGNTIYF

CDR3 length: 17
D gene: -
clone size: -
J gene: TRBJ1-4
V gene: TRBV4-2
CDR3 DNA: TGTGCCAGCAGCCAACCTATAGGCCCGGAACCGAAGGAAAAACTGTTTTTT
CDR3 protein: CASSQPIGPEPKEKLFF

CDR3 length: 14
D gene: TRBD1
clone size: -
J gene: TRBJ1-2
V gene: TRBV5-4
CDR3 DNA: TGTGCCACGACCAACGTACAGGGGATTACTGGCTACACCTTC
CDR3 protein: CATTNVQGITGYTF

CDR3 length: 13
D gene: -
clone size: -
J gene: TRBJ2-5
V gene: TRBV28
CDR3 DNA: TGTGCCAGCAGTTTACGCATAGTGGAGACCCAGTACTTC
CDR3 protein: CASSLRIVETQYF

CDR3 length: 15
D gene: TRBD1
clone size: -
J gene: TRBJ1-5
V gene: TRBV2
CDR3 DNA: TGTGCCAGCACCCAAGGGACAGGGGTAGGGCAGCCCCAGCATTTT
CDR3 protein: CASTQGTGVGQPQHF